The source of this TCR beta chain is a study of vaccination and CD4 T cells after COVID-19. Overall study: Comprising six males and four females, the convalescent participants counted two Hispanic individuals among them. Participants got two doses of BNT162b2 or mRNA-1273 vaccine. General study points: The median SARS-CoV-2-reactive clonotype number increased from approximately 21 to 38, without statistical significance.

Note on this clonotype: The antigen remains unidentified.

Each CDR3 protein is one row after TCRdb ran MiXCR on the PCR reads. The sample has approximately 21,000 distinct CDR3 sequences, roughly 56% seen once. Per germline, CDR1 ENHRY and CDR2 SYGVKD. Trimming removed 8 bases from V and 1 base from J, with 14 bases in between. The CDR3 loop spans 14 amino acids. The receptor was derived from a human donor who had recovered from COVID-19. The V and J genes are TRBV10-3 and TRBJ1-1; D not certain. This specimen consisted of CD4+ T cells from blood, obtained before SARS-CoV-2 vaccination. As DNA, the CDR3 is TGTGCCATCGCCAAACCCGAGACGAACACTGAAGCTTTCTTT. Its translation is CAIAKPETNTEAFF.